What follows are 24 T cell receptor beta chains derived from one specimen sequenced in a study of blood T cell repertoires in COVID-19. Libraries were prepared by immunoSEQ multiplex PCR; TCRdb keeps only in-frame clonotypes and omits some of them. The sample shows under 500,000 clones, around 90% of them seen only once. The sample taken for sequencing was PBMCs or T cells enriched from blood (not recorded which). The receptors stem from a woman younger than 30 with acute COVID-19.

The V and J genes are TRBV9 and TRBJ2-2; tentative D call: TRBD2 (5 bases). The germline gives CDR1 SGDLS, CDR2 YYNGEE. The ends were cut back, 0 bases at V and 7 bases at J, with 16 bases in the middle. There are 16 residues in the CDR3. CDR3 nucleotides: TGTGCCAGCAGCGTAGATGGTGGAGGCGGCGGCGGGGAGCTGTTTTTT. Protein: CASSVDGGGGGGELFF.

This clone appeared once. DNA for the CDR3: TGCGCCAGCAGCTTGGGACAGGGTAAAGCTTTCTTT. Amino acid sequence: CASSLGQGKAFF. The rearrangement links TRBV5-1 to TRBJ1-1, with 7 bases that match TRBD1. The CDR3 spans 12 residues. Trimming took 0 bases from V and 9 from J; bases not matched to a gene: 2. CDR1 SGHRS and CDR2 YFSETQ come from the germline V gene.

The CDR3 DNA sequence: TGTGCCAGCAGCCTCCGACAGGCTAACTATGGCTACACCTTC. Translated: CASSLRQANYGYTF. V gene TRBV13 combines with J gene TRBJ1-2; D may be TRBD1 (6 bases). V dropped 5 bases and J dropped 0 bases, with 10 bases sitting between them. CDR1 is PRHDT, CDR2 FYEKMQ, per germline (reference sequence). This CDR3 comprises 14 residues.

The chain links TRBV7-9 to TRBJ2-1; D might be TRBD1 (5 bases). Trimming removed 1 base at V and 7 bases at J, with 8 bases between. This CDR3 comprises 13 residues. CDR1 and CDR2 from the germline V gene are SEHNR and FQNEAQ (reference sequence). The CDR3 nucleotides are TGTGCCAGCAGCTTAGGACAGAAAAATGAGCAGTTCTTC. Translated, it gives CASSLGQKNEQFF. The complete variable domain, with remaining parts taken from reference TRBV7-9 and TRBJ2-1, reads DTGVSQNPRHKITKRGQNVTFRCDPISEHNRLYWYRQTLGQGPEFLTYFQNEAQLEKSRLLSDRFSAERPKGSFSTLEIQRTEQGDSAMYLCASSLGQKNEQFFGPGTRLTVL.

V usage is TRBV4-1 and J usage is TRBJ2-3, with 9 bases lining up with TRBD2. Trimming at V came to 0 bases and at J to 2 bases, leaving 6 bases not matched to a gene. Germline loops: CDR1 MGHRA, CDR2 YSYEKL. There are 17 residues in the CDR3. The CDR3: CASSQDSPSGATDTQYF. DNA for the CDR3: TGCGCCAGCAGCCAAGATAGTCCTAGCGGGGCCACAGATACGCAGTATTTT.

This chain joins TRBV7-2 and TRBJ1-2; 9 bases are shared with TRBD1. The V segment lost 5 bases and the J segment 7 bases; nucleotides outside the gene matches: 8. Germline V gives CDR1 SGHTA, CDR2 FQGNSA. The CDR3 extends over 14 amino acids. This CDR3 is CASSAGQGMSGYTF. The CDR3, as DNA: TGTGCCAGCAGCGCGGGACAGGGTATGAGTGGCTACACCTTC.

V gene TRBV5-8 combines with J gene TRBJ1-2, with TRBD1 matching 11 bases. CDR1 is SGHTS, CDR2 YDEGEE, per germline. V shed 4 bases, J shed 2 bases, and the junction held 7 bases outside the gene matches. The CDR3 runs 16 residues. The CDR3 bases are TGTGCCAGCAGCACGGACAGGGGGCTTATCAACTATGGCTACACCTTC. It is translated as CASSTDRGLINYGYTF.

The chain carries TRBV2 and TRBJ1-5; the match to TRBD1 covers 7 bases. J gave up 3 bases and V 9 bases, and 5 bases lay outside the gene matches. The CDR3 is 13 residues long. CDR1 and CDR2 from the germline V gene are SNHLY and FYNNEI. CDR3 protein: CASTGQHNQPQHF. The CDR3 nucleotides are TGTGCCAGTACGGGACAGCACAATCAGCCCCAGCATTTT.

The chain recombines TRBV12-3 or TRBV12-4 with TRBJ1-2, with a tentative D call TRBD1 (5 bases). V lost 6 bases and J 2 bases, leaving 10 bases between the germline ends. The CDR3 length is 13 residues. The CDR3 nucleotides are TGTGCCAGCAGGCCGACAGCGAACTATGGCTACACCTTC. Encoded protein: CASRPTANYGYTF.

The rearrangement joins TRBV5-4 to TRBJ2-1; 12 bases line up with TRBD2. CDR1 and CDR2 (germline): SGHNT, YYREEE (reference sequence). Germline trimming cut 4 bases from V and 3 bases from J; bases unmatched to any gene: 2. There are 15 residues in the CDR3. CDR3: CASSRTSGDYNEQFF. As DNA, the CDR3 is TGTGCCAGCAGCAGGACTAGCGGGGACTACAATGAGCAGTTCTTC.

The V gene is TRBV6-4, the J gene TRBJ2-3; D perhaps matches TRBD2 (6 bases). Germline CDR1 MRHNA, CDR2 SNTAGT. CDR3 size: 14 residues. V lost 1 base to trimming and J lost 2 bases, with 7 bases between them. CDR3 sequence: CASSDLADTDTQYF. The CDR3 nucleotides are TGTGCCAGCAGTGACTTAGCGGACACAGATACGCAGTATTTT.

The rearrangement joins TRBV19 to TRBJ1-1, with D maybe TRBD1 (5 bases). This CDR3 comprises 12 residues. Germline V gives CDR1 LNHDA, CDR2 SQIVND (reference sequence). Trimming cost V 3 bases and J 5 bases, with 7 bases left between them. This chain's CDR3 is CASSMGRTEAFF. The CDR3 bases are TGTGCCAGTAGTATGGGGCGAACTGAAGCTTTCTTT.

The rearrangement uses TRBV3-1 (or the pseudogene TRBV3-2) and TRBJ2-3; 9 positions agree with TRBD2. Per the germline V gene, CDR1 is LGHDT and CDR2 is YNNKEL (reference sequence). The CDR3 spans 18 residues. V shed 0 bases and J 4 bases; nucleotides not matched to a gene: 11. CDR3 DNA: TGTGCCAGCAGCCAAGAAGTCTTTGGAGCGGGGGGACCAGATACGCAGTATTTT. The encoded protein is CASSQEVFGAGGPDTQYF.

This sequence joins TRBV28 and TRBJ1-1, with no clear D. Germline V CDR1 and CDR2: MDHEN, SYDVKM. CDR3 length: 10 amino acids. The V end lost 6 bases, the J end lost 8 bases, and 7 bases lay between the germline ends. CDR3 sequence: CASRQNEAFF. In DNA form, the CDR3 reads TGTGCCAGCAGACAAAACGAAGCTTTCTTT.

The chain carries TRBV9 and TRBJ1-2; D remains unclear. Germline V CDR1 and CDR2: SGDLS, YYNGEE. Trimming removed 0 bases at V and 7 bases at J, with 7 bases between. CDR3 length: 12 amino acids. The CDR3 DNA follows: TGTGCCAGCAGCGTAGATCGGGTTGGCTACACCTTC. Its translation is CASSVDRVGYTF.

The chain combines TRBV9 with TRBJ2-1; 11 bases line up with TRBD2. Germline CDR1 SGDLS, CDR2 YYNGEE. With 2 bases clipped from V and 9 bases from J, the junction kept 7 bases outside the gene matches. The CDR3 has 15 residues. CDR3 in DNA: TGTGCCAGCAGCGTTTTAGCGGGGGGGATGTTTGAGCAGTTCTTC. Amino acids: CASSVLAGGMFEQFF.

This clone was counted only a few times. This sequence joins TRBV12-3 or TRBV12-4 and TRBJ2-1; no clear D. The germline V and J ends were trimmed by 5 bases and 10 bases, with 9 bases remaining between them. CDR3 length: 11 residues. DNA of the CDR3: TGTGCCAGCAGTCCGACACGGGAGCAGTTCTTC. It encodes CASSPTREQFF.

This chain joins TRBV24-1 and TRBJ2-1, with 7 positions matching TRBD1. Germline CDR1 is KGHDR and CDR2 is SFDVKD. The CDR3 consists of 17 residues. V was clipped by 2 bases and J by 5 bases; unmatched bases: 11. The CDR3 region has the DNA TGTGCCACCAGTGATTCTAAGACAGGGCCGGAAAACAATGAGCAGTTCTTC. Translation gives CATSDSKTGPENNEQFF.

The V call is TRBV9, the J call TRBJ2-1; 11 bases align to TRBD2. In germline, CDR1 is SGDLS, CDR2 YYNGEE. CDR3 length: 18 residues. Germline trimming cut 4 bases from V and 7 bases from J; bases unmatched to any gene: 16. Here the CDR3 DNA reads TGTGCCAGCAGCCCCGAGGGACTAGCGGATCTCAGGGTTAATGAGCAGTTCTTC. Amino acid sequence: CASSPEGLADLRVNEQFF.

The chain employs TRBV9 and TRBJ2-7; 10 bases agree with TRBD2. CDR3 length equals 15 residues. V lost 0 bases and J lost 4; bases outside the gene matches: 4. Germline assignment: CDR1 SGDLS and CDR2 YYNGEE. CDR3 nucleotide sequence: TGTGCCAGCAGCGTAGCTAGCGGGAGCGTTTACGAGCAGTACTTC. Its translation is CASSVASGSVYEQYF.

This chain connects TRBV27 to TRBJ1-2; 10 bases fit TRBD1. Germline V gene data show CDR1 as MNHEY and CDR2 as SMNVEV (reference sequence). Trimming took 5 bases from V and 4 from J; bases not matched to a gene: 4. This CDR3 region has 14 residues. Written as DNA, the CDR3 is TGTGCCAGCAGTCAAGGACAGGGGGTCTATGGCTACACCTTC. Translation: CASSQGQGVYGYTF.

The genes are TRBV19 and TRBJ1-5, with D possibly TRBD1 on 5 matching bases. V was cut by 3 bases and J by 3 bases, with 12 bases left in between. The CDR3 is made up of 15 amino acids. Germline loops: CDR1 LNHDA, CDR2 SQIVND (reference sequence). The CDR3 sequence is CASSMGKGLNQPQHF. The CDR3 nucleotides read TGTGCCAGTAGTATGGGAAAGGGGCTCAATCAGCCCCAGCATTTT.

The V and J genes are TRBV19 and TRBJ2-7, with 9 bases identical to TRBD1. The CDR3 covers 14 residues. CDR1 and CDR2 (germline): LNHDA, SQIVND (reference sequence). Trimming at V came to 6 bases and at J to 2 bases, leaving 5 bases not matched to a gene. The CDR3 nucleotides are TGTGCCAGTAGCCCGGACAGGGGAGCCTACGAGCAGTACTTC. Translating it yields CASSPDRGAYEQYF.

The chain combines TRBV5-1 with TRBJ1-4, with 9 bases identical to TRBD1. Germline V gives CDR1 SGHRS, CDR2 YFSETQ. The CDR3 totals 15 residues. With V trimmed by 5 bases and J by 2 bases, 4 bases remained unmatched. CDR3 in amino acids: CASSPQGATNEKLFF. The CDR3 region has the DNA TGCGCCAGCAGTCCACAGGGGGCGACTAATGAAAAACTGTTTTTT.